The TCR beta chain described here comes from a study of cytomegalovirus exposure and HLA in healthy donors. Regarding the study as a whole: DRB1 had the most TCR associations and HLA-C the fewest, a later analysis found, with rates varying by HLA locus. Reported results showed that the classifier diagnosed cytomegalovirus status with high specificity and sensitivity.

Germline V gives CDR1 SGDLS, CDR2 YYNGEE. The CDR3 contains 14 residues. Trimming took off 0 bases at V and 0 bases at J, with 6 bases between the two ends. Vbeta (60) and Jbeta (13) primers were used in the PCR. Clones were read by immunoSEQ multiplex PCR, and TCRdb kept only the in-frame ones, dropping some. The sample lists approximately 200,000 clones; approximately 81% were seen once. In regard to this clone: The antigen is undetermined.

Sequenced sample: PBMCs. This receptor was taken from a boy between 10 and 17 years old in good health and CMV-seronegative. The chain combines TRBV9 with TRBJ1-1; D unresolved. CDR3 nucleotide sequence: TGTGCCAGCAGCGTAGAGAGCATGAACACTGAAGCTTTCTTT. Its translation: CASSVESMNTEAFF.